Listed below are T cell receptor beta chains from one sample, sequenced in a study of T cells in Graves' hyperthyroidism and ophthalmopathy. TCRdb re-called the multiplex PCR reads through MiXCR, storing one row per CDR3 protein. This repertoire shows about 500,000 distinct CDR3 sequences, about 16% found once; its top ten account for approximately 30%. Sequences were obtained from blood. The receptor source for this set is a woman in her twenties or thirties with Graves' ophthalmopathy. The CDR3 runs from the conserved cysteine through the conserved F or W. D genes are given only for firm matches. Clone size, where shown, is once, few, many, or a class for clones that have expanded.

>-|TRBV7-7|TRBJ2-5|-
TGTGCTAGCAGCCCATCCGGGACCCCTCTGGAGACCCAGTACTTC
CASSPSGTPLETQYF
>TRBD1|TRBV24-1|TRBJ2-7|-
TGTGCCACCAGTGATTCCCCTGACAGGGGCTACGAGCAGTACTTC
CATSDSPDRGYEQYF
>-|TRBV12-5|TRBJ2-1|-
TGTGCTAGTGGTTTGGTACTTTCCGGGCACAATGAGCAGTTCTTC
CASGLVLSGHNEQFF
>-|TRBV28|TRBJ2-2|-
TGTGCCAGCACCGAAGCCAATAGGAAGCTGTTTTTT
CASTEANRKLFF
>-|TRBV20-1|TRBJ1-5|many
TGCAGTGCTATGGACAGCTCCAATCAGCCCCAGCATTTT
CSAMDSSNQPQHF
>-|TRBV30|TRBJ2-2|many
TGTGCCTGGAGTGTACTGGGGCGGGGAGACACCGGGGAGCTGTTTTTT
CAWSVLGRGDTGELFF
>TRBD1|TRBV10-3|TRBJ2-1|many
TGTGCCATCAGCGCTACTACCCGACAGGGTCGGTCCTCCTACAATGAGCAGTTCTTC
CAISATTRQGRSSYNEQFF
>-|TRBV24-1|TRBJ2-5|-
TGTGCCACCGCCCAAACAGGGATTAAAGAGACCCAGTACTTC
CATAQTGIKETQYF
>-|TRBV10-3|TRBJ2-1|few
TGTGCCATCAGTGAGTCGACTCGGGGTCCCGGCTCCTACAATGAGCAGTTCTTC
CAISESTRGPGSYNEQFF
>TRBD1|TRBV7-2|TRBJ2-1|many
TGTGCCAGCAGCTTTAGTCGGACAGGGGGCTACAATGAGCAGTTCTTC
CASSFSRTGGYNEQFF
>-|TRBV7-8|TRBJ1-2|many
TGTGCCAGCAGCTTAGAAAGCTATGGCTACACCTTC
CASSLESYGYTF
>-|TRBV30|TRBJ1-1|many
TGTGCCTGGAGCCCCGGACCCATGAACACTGAAGCTTTCTTT
CAWSPGPMNTEAFF
>-|TRBV11-2|TRBJ2-7|many
TGTGCCAGCAGCCCCGAGAGGGCCCTCCTGGACGAGCAGTACTTC
CASSPERALLDEQYF
>TRBD2|TRBV20-1|TRBJ2-2|few
TGCAGTGCTAGTCCCAGCGGGAGGAGGGAGCTGTTTTTT
CSASPSGRRELFF
>TRBD1|TRBV29-1|TRBJ2-3|many
TGCAGCGTCTGGGACAGCTCTAGCACAGATACGCAGTATTTT
CSVWDSSSTDTQYF
>-|TRBV13|TRBJ2-5|many
TGTGCCAGCAGCTTGGGCCAAGGGACCCAGTACTTC
CASSLGQGTQYF
>-|TRBV30|TRBJ1-1|many
TGTGCCTGGAGTATGGGGACAGAAGCTTTCTTT
CAWSMGTEAFF
>-|TRBV20-1|TRBJ2-7|-
TGCAGTGCGGCGGGACATTTCTACGAGCAGTACTTC
CSAAGHFYEQYF
>-|TRBV13|TRBJ2-3|many
TGTGCCAGCAGTTCTCCGACAGTGAGCACAGATACGCAGTATTTT
CASSSPTVSTDTQYF
>TRBD1|TRBV3-1|TRBJ1-5|many
TGTGCCAGCAGCCAAGCAGGGGGCACGAATCAGCCCCAGCATTTT
CASSQAGGTNQPQHF
>-|TRBV19|TRBJ2-5|many
TGTGCCAGTAGTACGGGGGAGACCCAGTACTTC
CASSTGETQYF